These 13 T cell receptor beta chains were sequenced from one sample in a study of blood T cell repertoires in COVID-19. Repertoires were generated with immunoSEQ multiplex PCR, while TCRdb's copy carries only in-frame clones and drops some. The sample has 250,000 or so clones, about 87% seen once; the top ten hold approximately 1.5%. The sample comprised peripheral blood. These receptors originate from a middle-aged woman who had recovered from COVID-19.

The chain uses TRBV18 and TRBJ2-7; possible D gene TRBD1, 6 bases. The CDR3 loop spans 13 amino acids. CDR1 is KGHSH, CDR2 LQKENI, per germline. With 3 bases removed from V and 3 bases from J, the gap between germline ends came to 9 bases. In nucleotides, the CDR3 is TGTGCCAGCTCACCGGGGGACATCTACGAGCAGTACTTC. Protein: CASSPGDIYEQYF.

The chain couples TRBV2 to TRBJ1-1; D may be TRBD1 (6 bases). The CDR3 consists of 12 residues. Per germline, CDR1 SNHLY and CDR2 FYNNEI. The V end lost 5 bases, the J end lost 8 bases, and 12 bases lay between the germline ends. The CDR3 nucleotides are TGTGCCAGCAGTCGCGGTACAGGGGAAGCTTTCTTT. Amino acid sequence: CASSRGTGEAFF.

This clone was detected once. The chain's CDR3 is CASSSYRGGSNQPQHF. DNA for the CDR3: TGTGCCAGCAGTTCCTACAGGGGAGGAAGCAATCAGCCCCAGCATTTT. The V call is TRBV27, the J call TRBJ1-5; 7 nucleotides line up with TRBD1. Germline V lookup: CDR1 MNHEY, CDR2 SMNVEV (reference sequence). CDR3 length equals 16 residues. J gave up 1 base and V 4 bases, and 7 bases lay outside the gene matches.

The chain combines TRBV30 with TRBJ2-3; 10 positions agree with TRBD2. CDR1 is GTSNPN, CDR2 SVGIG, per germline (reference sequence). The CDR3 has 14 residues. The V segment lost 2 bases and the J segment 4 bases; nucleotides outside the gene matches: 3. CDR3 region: CAWSKSGGADTQYF. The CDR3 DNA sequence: TGTGCCTGGAGTAAAAGCGGGGGGGCAGATACGCAGTATTTT.

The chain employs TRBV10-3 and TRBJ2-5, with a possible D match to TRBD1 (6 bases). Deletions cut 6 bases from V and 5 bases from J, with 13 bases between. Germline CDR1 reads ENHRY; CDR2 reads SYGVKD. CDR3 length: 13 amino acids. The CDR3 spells CAIRTIQGETQYF. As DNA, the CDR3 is TGTGCCATCAGGACCATTCAGGGGGAGACCCAGTACTTC.

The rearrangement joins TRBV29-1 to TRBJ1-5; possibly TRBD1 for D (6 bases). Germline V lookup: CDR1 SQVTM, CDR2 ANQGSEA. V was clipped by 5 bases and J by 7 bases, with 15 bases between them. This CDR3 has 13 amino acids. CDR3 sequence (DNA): TGCAGCGTTAAGGACAGAGCAGGCCAGCCCCAGCATTTT. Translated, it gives CSVKDRAGQPQHF.

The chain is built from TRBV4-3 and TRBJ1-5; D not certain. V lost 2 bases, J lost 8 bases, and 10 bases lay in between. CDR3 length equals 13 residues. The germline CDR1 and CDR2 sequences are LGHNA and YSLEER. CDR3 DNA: TGCGCCAGCAGCCAAAGGAGAATGGAGCCCCAGCATTTT. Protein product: CASSQRRMEPQHF.

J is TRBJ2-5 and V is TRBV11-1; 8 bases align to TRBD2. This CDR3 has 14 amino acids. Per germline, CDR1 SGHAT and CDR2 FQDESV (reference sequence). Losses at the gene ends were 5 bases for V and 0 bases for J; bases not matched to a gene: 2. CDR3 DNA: TGTGCCAGCAGCATCGGGGGGGACCAAGAGACCCAGTACTTC. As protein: CASSIGGDQETQYF.

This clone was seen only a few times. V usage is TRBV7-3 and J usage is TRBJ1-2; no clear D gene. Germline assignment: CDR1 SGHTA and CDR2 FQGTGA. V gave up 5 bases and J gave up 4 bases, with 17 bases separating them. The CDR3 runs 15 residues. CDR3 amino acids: CASSPTAGVSYGYTF. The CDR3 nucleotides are TGTGCCAGCAGCCCTACAGCGGGAGTAAGCTATGGCTACACCTTC.

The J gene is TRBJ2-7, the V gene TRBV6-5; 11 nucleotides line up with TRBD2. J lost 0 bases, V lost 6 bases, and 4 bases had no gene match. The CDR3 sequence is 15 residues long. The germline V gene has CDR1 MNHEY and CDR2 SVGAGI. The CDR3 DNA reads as TGTGCCAGCAGGAGACTAGCGGGGCTCTCCTACGAGCAGTACTTC. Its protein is CASRRLAGLSYEQYF.

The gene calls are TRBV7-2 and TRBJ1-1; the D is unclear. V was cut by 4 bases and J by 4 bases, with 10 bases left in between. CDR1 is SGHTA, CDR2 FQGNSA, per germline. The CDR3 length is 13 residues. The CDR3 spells CASSWRSATEAFF. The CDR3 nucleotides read TGTGCCAGCAGCTGGAGGTCTGCCACTGAAGCTTTCTTT.

The CDR3 coding sequence is TGTGCCAGCAGCGCCCCGGGACAGGGGCTCTATGGCTACACCTTC. Encoded protein: CASSAPGQGLYGYTF. The chain recombines TRBV11-1 with TRBJ1-2; 10 bases match TRBD1. Germline trimming cut 5 bases from V and 4 bases from J; bases unmatched to any gene: 7. The germline CDR1 and CDR2 sequences are SGHAT and FQDESV (reference sequence). This CDR3 is built from 15 residues.

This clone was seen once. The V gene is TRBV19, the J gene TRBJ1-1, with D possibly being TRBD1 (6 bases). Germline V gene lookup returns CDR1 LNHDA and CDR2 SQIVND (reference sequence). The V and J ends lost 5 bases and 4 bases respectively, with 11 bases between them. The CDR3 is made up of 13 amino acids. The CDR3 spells CASSLRQATEAFF. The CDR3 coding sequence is TGTGCCAGTAGTCTCCGACAGGCCACTGAAGCTTTCTTT.